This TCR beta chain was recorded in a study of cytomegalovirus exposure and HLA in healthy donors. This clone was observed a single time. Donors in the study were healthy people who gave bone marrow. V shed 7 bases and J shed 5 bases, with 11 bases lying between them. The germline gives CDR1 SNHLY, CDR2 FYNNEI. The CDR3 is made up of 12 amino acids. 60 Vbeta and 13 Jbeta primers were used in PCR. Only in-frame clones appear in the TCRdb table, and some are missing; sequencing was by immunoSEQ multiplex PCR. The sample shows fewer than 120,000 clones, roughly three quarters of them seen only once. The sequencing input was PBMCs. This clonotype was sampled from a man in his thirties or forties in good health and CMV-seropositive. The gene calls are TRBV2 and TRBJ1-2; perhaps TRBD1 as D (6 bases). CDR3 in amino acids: CASKDRIYGYTF. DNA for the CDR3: TGTGCCAGCAAGGACAGAATTTATGGCTACACCTTC.